The rows below give T cell receptor beta chains drawn from one sample of a study of blood T cell repertoires in COVID-19. Method: immunoSEQ multiplex PCR; TCRdb's copy keeps in-frame clones and lacks some. Among some 380,000 clones, 81% were seen once, and the ten largest hold more than 0.95%. Input material: peripheral blood. These receptors were collected from a human donor with acute or convalescent COVID-19. The donor label of this sample is uncertain. Each CDR3 is given with its conserved first and last residue. D genes are given only for firm matches. Rows give clone size only sometimes, using once, few, many, or a class for an expanded clone.

clone_size d_call j_call v_call cdr3_aa cdr3_nt
. . TRBJ2-7 TRBV18 CASSPGAFGFFYEQYF TGTGCCAGCTCACCTGGGGCCTTTGGGTTCTTCTACGAGCAGTACTTC
. TRBD1 TRBJ2-5 TRBV5-1 CASSYGRGQVQETQYF TGCGCCAGCAGCTATGGTAGGGGACAGGTTCAAGAGACCCAGTACTTC
few TRBD2 TRBJ2-1 TRBV5-8 CASSPGTSGYNEQFF TGTGCCAGCAGCCCCGGGACTAGCGGCTACAATGAGCAGTTCTTC
. TRBD1 TRBJ2-7 TRBV7-9 CASSSGTGRSYEQYF TGTGCCAGCAGCTCGGGGACAGGGAGATCCTACGAGCAGTACTTC
. TRBD1 TRBJ1-1 TRBV30 CAWTGGLVTEAFF TGTGCCTGGACAGGGGGGTTGGTCACTGAAGCTTTCTTT
. TRBD1 TRBJ1-1 TRBV5-4 CASSPPDRGNTEAFF TGTGCCAGCAGCCCTCCCGACAGGGGGAACACTGAAGCTTTCTTT
. TRBD2 TRBJ2-3 TRBV11-2 CASSGGGGAGGKYF TGTGCCAGCAGCGGAGGCGGGGGAGCGGGGGGGAAGTATTTT
. . TRBJ1-2 TRBV7-9 CASSLDRTGGYTF TGTGCCAGCAGCTTAGACCGGACGGGGGGCTACACCTTC
once . TRBJ2-7 TRBV14 CASSRQGTYEQYF TGTGCCAGCAGCCGGCAGGGGACCTACGAGCAGTACTTC
. . TRBJ1-1 TRBV7-9 CASSPESVFEAFF TGTGCCAGCAGCCCCGAGAGTGTCTTTGAAGCTTTCTTT
. . TRBJ1-1 TRBV28 CASSSGTREAFF TGTGCCAGCAGTTCCGGGACTAGAGAAGCTTTCTTT
. TRBD2 TRBJ2-1 TRBV19 CASSDRLAGSYNEQFF TGTGCCAGTAGTGACAGACTAGCGGGGTCATACAATGAGCAGTTCTTC
. . TRBJ1-6 TRBV28 CASSSETGTNSPLHF TGTGCCAGCAGTTCCGAGACAGGAACTAATTCACCCCTCCACTTT
. TRBD2 TRBJ2-1 TRBV11-2 CASSLDVAGNNEQFF TGTGCCAGCAGCTTAGATGTAGCGGGGAACAATGAGCAGTTCTTC
. TRBD1 TRBJ2-2 TRBV5-1 CASRDGTGVTGELFF TGCGCCAGCAGGGACGGGACAGGGGTCACCGGGGAGCTGTTTTTT
. TRBD1 TRBJ2-5 TRBV5-6 CASSRDRGLQETQYF TGTGCCAGCAGCCGGGACAGGGGGCTTCAAGAGACCCAGTACTTC
. . TRBJ1-5 TRBV6-5 CASSPQGRSNQPQHF TGTGCCAGCAGTCCGCAGGGTCGAAGCAATCAGCCCCAGCATTTT
. . TRBJ1-2 TRBV6-5 CASSSRREVVYGYTF TGTGCCAGCAGTAGCCGGAGGGAGGTGGTCTATGGCTACACCTTC
. TRBD1 TRBJ1-2 TRBV20-1 CSANRGLGYTF TGCAGTGCTAACAGGGGCTTAGGCTACACCTTC
. . TRBJ1-2 TRBV28 CASREPPPGNGYTF TGTGCCAGCAGGGAACCCCCACCAGGGAATGGCTACACCTTC
. . TRBJ1-5 TRBV19 CASDIGRERNQPQHF TGTGCCAGTGACATTGGACGGGAACGAAATCAGCCCCAGCATTTT
. TRBD2 TRBJ2-7 TRBV6-1 CASSEWGGAYEQYF TGTGCCAGCAGTGAATGGGGGGGGGCCTACGAGCAGTACTTC
. . TRBJ2-7 TRBV27 CASKHTYLGLYEQYF TGTGCCAGCAAACACACTTATTTGGGGCTCTACGAGCAGTACTTC
. TRBD1 TRBJ2-1 TRBV6-5 CASSYGRQGRNEQFF TGTGCCAGCAGTTACGGTAGACAGGGGCGCAATGAGCAGTTCTTC
. TRBD1 TRBJ1-6 TRBV5-5 CASSFGTENSPLHF TGTGCCAGCAGCTTTGGGACAGAGAATTCACCCCTCCACTTT
. . TRBJ2-1 TRBV29-1 CSVVLEYNEQFF TGCAGCGTTGTACTAGAATACAATGAGCAGTTCTTC
. . TRBJ2-5 TRBV12-3/TRBV12-4 CASRPPTGETQYF TGTGCCAGCAGGCCCCCGACAGGAGAGACCCAGTACTTC
. TRBD2 TRBJ2-6 TRBV19 CASSMGLAVLSGANVLTF TGTGCCAGTAGTATGGGTCTAGCGGTCCTCTCTGGGGCCAACGTCCTGACTTTC
. . TRBJ1-1 TRBV19 CASSYGVNTEAFF TGTGCCAGTAGTTACGGGGTGAACACTGAAGCTTTCTTT
once . TRBJ1-2 TRBV3-1/TRBV3-2 CASMGTSYGYTF TGTGCCAGCATGGGGACAAGCTATGGCTACACCTTC
once . TRBJ1-5 TRBV2 CASRPGNSNQPQHF TGTGCCAGCAGGCCGGGAAATAGCAATCAGCCCCAGCATTTT
few . TRBJ1-1 TRBV5-1 CASKTGSSTEAFF TGCGCCAGCAAAACAGGGTCGAGCACTGAAGCTTTCTTT
. TRBD1 TRBJ2-7 TRBV7-9 CASSLVGQGYEQYF TGTGCCAGCAGCTTAGTGGGACAGGGGTACGAGCAGTACTTC
. TRBD1 TRBJ1-2 TRBV19 CASSISRQGNYGYTF TGTGCCAGTAGTATATCCCGACAGGGGAACTATGGCTACACCTTC
. TRBD1 TRBJ1-2 TRBV5-4 CASSKGQVVDYGYTF TGTGCCAGCAGCAAGGGACAGGTGGTTGACTATGGCTACACCTTC
. . TRBJ2-5 TRBV5-5 CASSLAPGGVKGQETQYF TGTGCCAGCAGCTTGGCCCCCGGGGGAGTTAAAGGGCAAGAGACCCAGTACTTC
. TRBD1 TRBJ1-1 TRBV28 CASSFRDRGKAFF TGTGCCAGCAGTTTCCGGGACAGGGGTAAAGCTTTCTTT
once . TRBJ1-1 TRBV5-1 CASSGQGFRVNTEAFF TGCGCCAGCAGCGGTCAGGGATTCAGGGTGAACACTGAAGCTTTCTTT
once . TRBJ1-2 TRBV5-1 CASSLVPGYGYTF TGCGCCAGCAGCTTGGTGCCGGGCTATGGCTACACCTTC
. . TRBJ2-2 TRBV7-9 CASSLRQNTGELFF TGTGCCAGCAGCCTGCGGCAGAACACCGGGGAGCTGTTTTTT
. TRBD2 TRBJ2-7 TRBV18 CASSPPGLAGSAEQYF TGTGCCAGCTCACCACCGGGACTAGCGGGGTCTGCCGAGCAGTACTTC
few TRBD1 TRBJ2-1 TRBV27 CASSDREVNEQFF TGTGCCAGCAGCGACAGGGAAGTCAATGAGCAGTTCTTC
. . TRBJ2-1 TRBV5-1 CASKPSGLVSYNEQFF TGCGCCAGCAAGCCCTCGGGACTTGTCTCCTACAATGAGCAGTTCTTC
once TRBD1 TRBJ2-7 TRBV19 CASSIRDRAYEQYF TGTGCCAGTAGTATAAGGGACAGAGCCTACGAGCAGTACTTC
. . TRBJ1-1 TRBV9 CASSDDGPRATEAFF TGTGCCAGCAGCGACGACGGACCCAGGGCCACTGAAGCTTTCTTT
few . TRBJ1-2 TRBV7-2 CASSLATDSFYGYTF TGTGCCAGCAGCTTAGCGACGGACAGCTTCTATGGCTACACCTTC
. . TRBJ1-5 TRBV2 CASSWALNNQPQHF TGTGCCAGCAGCTGGGCCCTAAACAATCAGCCCCAGCATTTT
. . TRBJ1-4 TRBV6-5 CASSPSGGNEKLFF TGTGCCAGCAGCCCCAGCGGAGGGAATGAAAAACTGTTTTTT
. TRBD1 TRBJ1-2 TRBV5-4 CASSDGTGGLYGYTF TGTGCCAGCAGCGACGGGACAGGGGGACTCTATGGCTACACCTTC
. . TRBJ1-5 TRBV28 CASSRGQLYSNQPQHF TGTGCCAGCAGCCGTGGACAGCTGTATAGCAATCAGCCCCAGCATTTT
. TRBD2 TRBJ2-7 TRBV5-4 CASSKAGGRASYEQYF TGTGCCAGCAGCAAAGCAGGCGGGAGGGCCTCCTACGAGCAGTACTTC
once . TRBJ1-1 TRBV5-1 CASSLWTVEAFF TGCGCCAGCAGCCTTTGGACAGTTGAAGCTTTCTTT
. . TRBJ1-1 TRBV12-3/TRBV12-4 CASSYPGAAEAFF TGTGCCAGCAGTTACCCAGGGGCCGCTGAAGCTTTCTTT
. . TRBJ1-4 TRBV4-2 CASSQDPQGSNEKLFF TGTGCCAGCAGCCAAGATCCGCAGGGATCTAATGAAAAACTGTTTTTT
. TRBD2 TRBJ2-7 TRBV18 CASSPSGAASYEQYF TGTGCCAGCTCTCCAAGCGGGGCGGCTTCCTACGAGCAGTACTTC
. . TRBJ2-5 TRBV12-3/TRBV12-4 CASSPPEGETQYF TGTGCCAGCAGTCCCCCGGAGGGAGAGACCCAGTACTTC